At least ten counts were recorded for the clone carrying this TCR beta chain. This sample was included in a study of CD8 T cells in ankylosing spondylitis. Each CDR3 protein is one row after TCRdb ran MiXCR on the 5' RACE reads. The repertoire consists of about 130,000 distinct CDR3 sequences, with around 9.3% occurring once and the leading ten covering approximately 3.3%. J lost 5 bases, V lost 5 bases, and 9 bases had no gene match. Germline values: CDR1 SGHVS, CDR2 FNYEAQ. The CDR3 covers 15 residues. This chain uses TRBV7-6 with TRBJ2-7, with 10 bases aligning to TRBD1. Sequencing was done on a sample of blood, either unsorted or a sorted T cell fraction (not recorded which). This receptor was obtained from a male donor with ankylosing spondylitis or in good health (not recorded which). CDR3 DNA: TGTGCCAGCAGCCCCGGGTTTGACAGGGGGCACGAGCAGTACTTC. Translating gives CASSPGFDRGHEQYF. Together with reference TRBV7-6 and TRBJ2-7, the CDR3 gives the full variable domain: GAGVSQSPRYKVTKRGQDVALRCDPISGHVSLYWYRQALGQGPEFLTYFNYEAQQDKSGLPNDRFSAERPEGSISTLTIQRTEQRDSAMYRCASSPGFDRGHEQYFGPGTRLTVT.